Presented here are 28 T cell receptor beta chains from one specimen sequenced in a study of glioma-infiltrating T cells after dendritic cell vaccination. Time point described: after dendritic cell vaccination, including at tumor progression/relapse. The assay was immunoSEQ multiplex PCR, and TCRdb's table has in-frame clones only and misses some. The data hold around 10,000 clones, with roughly four fifths observed a single time. The material sequenced was blood, taken after dendritic cell vaccination. These receptors were obtained from a human donor with glioblastoma.

This clone was observed a single time. The V call is TRBV29-1, the J call TRBJ2-1; TRBD2 matches 11 bases. CDR1 and CDR2 from the germline V gene are SQVTM and ANQGSEA. V trimming: 4 bases; J trimming: 0 bases; junction bases outside the gene matches: 8. The CDR3 spans 17 residues. The CDR3 reads CSVVGLAGLSSYNEQFF. The CDR3 DNA is TGCAGCGTTGTCGGACTAGCGGGTTTGAGCTCCTACAATGAGCAGTTCTTC.

This chain connects TRBV19 to TRBJ2-7, with 7 bases fitting TRBD1. Germline-derived CDR1 and CDR2 are LNHDA and SQIVND (reference sequence). The CDR3 has 16 amino acids. Unmatched junction bases numbered 15, after V lost 6 bases and J lost 4 bases. CDR3 DNA sequence: TGTGCCAGTAGCAGGGGGTGGGGCAGGGATGGGTACGAGCAGTACTTC. Protein sequence: CASSRGWGRDGYEQYF.

The chain employs TRBV4-2 and TRBJ2-3, with TRBD2 as a possible D gene (7 bases). Trimming took off 0 bases at V and 1 base at J, with 20 bases between the two ends. In germline, CDR1 is LGHNA, CDR2 YNFKEQ. The length of the CDR3 is 19 residues. The CDR3 sequence is CASSQELPAGAVGTDTQYF. In DNA, the CDR3 is TGTGCCAGCAGCCAAGAGCTCCCCGCGGGGGCGGTGGGCACAGATACGCAGTATTTT.

V usage is TRBV9 and J usage is TRBJ1-2; 8 positions match TRBD1. The CDR3 is made up of 15 amino acids. Germline V lookup: CDR1 SGDLS, CDR2 YYNGEE. The V and J ends lost 3 bases and 5 bases, in that order; junction bases with no gene match: 9. Here the CDR3 reads CASSAESGGWYGYTF. The CDR3 DNA reads as TGTGCCAGCAGCGCCGAATCAGGGGGCTGGTATGGCTACACCTTC.

The rearrangement links TRBV5-6 to TRBJ2-7, with D perhaps TRBD2 (6 bases). CDR3 length: 15 residues. V lost 0 bases to trimming and J lost 2 bases, with 12 bases between them. Germline-derived CDR1 and CDR2 are SGHDT and YYEEEE. The CDR3 sequence: CASSLAGTGAYEQYF. DNA of the CDR3: TGTGCCAGCAGCTTGGCGGGGACTGGGGCCTACGAGCAGTACTTC.

This chain uses TRBV27 with TRBJ2-7, with TRBD2 matching 8 bases. Germline V gene sequence: CDR1 MNHEY, CDR2 SMNVEV (reference sequence). The CDR3 contains 14 residues. The ends lost 6 bases at V and 0 bases at J; junction bases unmatched: 4. The CDR3 reads CASRPSGSSYEQYF. The DNA of the CDR3 is TGTGCCAGCAGACCCAGCGGGAGCTCCTACGAGCAGTACTTC.

The rearrangement joins TRBV6-6 to TRBJ1-6; D remains ambiguous. Trimming removed 2 bases at V and 8 bases at J, with 10 bases between. CDR3 length equals 14 residues. Germline V gene sequence: CDR1 MNHNY, CDR2 SVGAGI (reference sequence). DNA of the CDR3: TGTGCCAGCAGTTACAGGAGGGATGATTCACCCCTCCACTTT. Protein: CASSYRRDDSPLHF.

This chain connects TRBV19 to TRBJ2-7, with D tentatively TRBD1 (5 bases). CDR3 length: 13 amino acids. Germline CDR1 and CDR2: LNHDA and SQIVND (reference sequence). V lost 6 bases, J lost 2 bases, and 11 bases lay in between. In DNA form, the CDR3 reads TGTGCCAGTAGCTCAGGGCTAGCCTACGAGCAGTACTTC. It translates to CASSSGLAYEQYF. Supplemented by reference TRBV19 and TRBJ2-7, the full variable domain reads DGGITQSPKYLFRKEGQNVTLSCEQNLNHDAMYWYRQDPGQGLRLIYYSQIVNDFQKGDIAEGYSVSREKKESFPLTVTSAQKNPTAFYLCASSSGLAYEQYFGPGTRLTVT.

The rearrangement uses TRBV6-5 and TRBJ1-6; no clear D gene. Trimming pared 5 bases from V and 0 bases from J, leaving 8 bases between. The CDR3 runs 15 residues. Germline V gene sequence: CDR1 MNHEY, CDR2 SVGAGI. CDR3 nucleotides: TGTGCCAGCAGTCTCGAGGGCTCCTATAATTCACCCCTCCACTTT. Its translation is CASSLEGSYNSPLHF.

The chain couples TRBV5-1 to TRBJ2-5; D might be TRBD2 (5 bases). The germline V gene encodes CDR1 SGHRS and CDR2 YFSETQ. The CDR3 is 13 residues long. Trimming left V 0 bases short and J 5 bases short, with 8 bases between. CDR3 nucleotide sequence: TGCGCCAGCAGCTTGGTCGGCGGGGAGACCCAGTACTTC. Its translation is CASSLVGGETQYF.

This clone was observed a handful of times. The rearrangement uses TRBV6-7 and TRBJ1-1, with a possible D match to TRBD1 (6 bases). TRBV6-7 has ORF status, its function being uncertain. The CDR3 spans 13 residues. Trimming pared 0 bases from V and 10 bases from J, leaving 12 bases between. CDR3: CASSYSDSPAAFF. The CDR3 DNA reads as TGTGCCAGCAGTTACTCGGACAGCCCCGCAGCTTTCTTT.

This chain links TRBV7-8 with TRBJ2-3; the D gene is possibly TRBD1 (5 bases). Germline-derived CDR1 and CDR2 are SGHVS and FQNEAQ. Trimming shortened V by 3 bases and J by 0 bases, and 10 bases separated the two germline ends. The length of the CDR3 is 15 residues. The CDR3 here is CASSFRGLSTDTQYF. The CDR3 nucleotides read TGTGCCAGCAGCTTTAGGGGATTGAGCACAGATACGCAGTATTTT.

The chain couples TRBV2 to TRBJ1-4, with D perhaps matching TRBD1 (5 bases). Germline CDR1 is SNHLY and CDR2 is FYNNEI. Trimming pared 7 bases from V and 0 bases from J, leaving 18 bases between. The CDR3 length is 17 residues. Written as DNA, the CDR3 is TGTGCCAGCACCTCTGGGGCCTTAGACCCAACTAATGAAAAACTGTTTTTT. This gives the protein CASTSGALDPTNEKLFF.

The chain recombines TRBV2 with TRBJ2-7, with 7 positions matching TRBD1. V lost 3 bases to trimming and J lost 2 bases; unmatched junction nucleotides: 7. The length of the CDR3 is 15 residues. Germline loops: CDR1 SNHLY, CDR2 FYNNEI. CDR3 region: CASSEYGTGAYEQYF. Here the CDR3 DNA reads TGTGCCAGCAGTGAGTATGGTACAGGGGCCTACGAGCAGTACTTC.

This clone was detected only once. The rearrangement joins TRBV4-3 to TRBJ2-7; 12 nucleotides align to TRBD2. Germline assignment: CDR1 LGHNA and CDR2 YSLEER. This CDR3 contains 16 residues. V lost 4 bases, J lost 4 bases, and 8 bases stayed unmatched. The CDR3 DNA follows: TGCGCCAGCAGCCGCTCAGCTAGCGGGAGGGGGTACGAGCAGTACTTC. It codes for CASSRSASGRGYEQYF.

The chain uses TRBV23-1 and TRBJ1-5; possibly TRBD1 for D (6 bases). TRBV23-1 is an ORF, and what it does is uncertain. V shed 7 bases and J shed 2 bases, with 12 bases lying between them. There are 14 residues in the CDR3. CDR3 nucleotides: TGCGCCAGCATGCCCAGGGGTGGCAATCAGCCCCAGCATTTT. It codes for CASMPRGGNQPQHF.

V usage is TRBV9 and J usage is TRBJ2-6; tentatively, D is TRBD1 (7 bases). V was clipped by 3 bases and J by 0 bases, with 16 bases between them. CDR1 and CDR2 (germline): SGDLS, YYNGEE. The CDR3 is 18 amino acids. The CDR3, as DNA: TGTGCCAGCAGCGAGGGGGGAGACAGGGACTCTGGGGCCAACGTCCTGACTTTC. Amino acid sequence: CASSEGGDRDSGANVLTF.

V and J are TRBV20-1 and TRBJ1-1; the D is unclear. The CDR3 runs 11 residues. V was cut by 5 bases and J by 1 base, with 5 bases left in between. In germline, CDR1 is DFQATT, CDR2 SNEGSKA (reference sequence). In nucleotides, the CDR3 is TGCAGTGCTTTCAAGAACACTGAAGCTTTCTTT. Amino acid sequence: CSAFKNTEAFF.

The chain links TRBV19 to TRBJ2-7; 8 bases line up with TRBD1. The CDR3 extends over 12 amino acids. CDR1 is LNHDA, CDR2 SQIVND, per germline (reference sequence). V dropped 10 bases and J dropped 7; count of bases not matched to a gene: 9. The DNA for the CDR3 is TGTGCCACAAGACAGGGGACGAAAGAGCAGTACTTC. Translation: CATRQGTKEQYF.

The V gene is TRBV29-1, the J gene TRBJ2-3, with D uncertain. CDR1 is SQVTM and CDR2 is ANQGSEA in the germline V gene. Deletions cut 6 bases from V and 1 base from J, with 5 bases between. The CDR3 has 11 amino acids. The CDR3 DNA is TGCAGCGTACTGCGCACAGATACGCAGTATTTT. Its translation is CSVLRTDTQYF.

This chain uses TRBV4-2 with TRBJ2-1, with a tentative D call TRBD2 (5 bases). Per germline, CDR1 LGHNA and CDR2 YNFKEQ. This CDR3 comprises 13 residues. Trimming took off 0 bases at V and 12 bases at J, with 12 bases between the two ends. CDR3 coding DNA: TGTGCCAGCAGCCAAGATCGAAACGGAGGGCAGTTCTTC. Translation gives CASSQDRNGGQFF.

The chain uses TRBV5-6 and TRBJ2-5, with 14 bases aligning to TRBD2. The germline gives CDR1 SGHDT, CDR2 YYEEEE. There are 14 residues in the CDR3. The V gene end was trimmed by 3 bases and the J gene end by 11 bases; junction bases not matched to a gene: 6. CDR3 protein: CASSSTSGRGEQYF. The CDR3 coding sequence is TGTGCCAGCAGCTCGACTAGCGGGAGGGGTGAGCAGTACTTC.

The rearrangement uses TRBV5-1 and TRBJ2-3; D ambiguous. Trimming took 3 bases from V and 1 from J, leaving 6 bases between them. The germline V gene encodes CDR1 SGHRS and CDR2 YFSETQ. The CDR3 is 13 amino acids. This CDR3 is CASSSFRTDTQYF. The DNA for the CDR3 is TGCGCCAGCAGCTCATTCCGCACAGATACGCAGTATTTT.

CDR3 in DNA: TGTGCCACCAGCGAGGGCAGCCACGAGCAGTACTTC. Translated: CATSEGSHEQYF. The rearrangement joins TRBV15 to TRBJ2-7, with D possibly matching TRBD2 (5 bases). Germline V lookup: CDR1 LNHNV, CDR2 YYDKDF (reference sequence). Trimming cost V 5 bases and J 5 bases, with 10 bases left between them. CDR3 length: 12 amino acids.

The chain combines TRBV30 with TRBJ1-2; D is ambiguous. Trimming cost V 3 bases and J 0 bases, with 2 bases left between them. The CDR3 loop spans 11 amino acids. Germline values: CDR1 GTSNPN, CDR2 SVGIG (reference sequence). CDR3 residues: CAWSSNYGYTF. CDR3 coding DNA: TGTGCCTGGAGCTCTAACTATGGCTACACCTTC.

This clone appeared once. The rearrangement joins TRBV7-2 to TRBJ2-7; D possibly corresponds to TRBD2 (6 bases). V gave up 5 bases and J gave up 4 bases, with 21 bases separating them. Germline values: CDR1 SGHTA, CDR2 FQGNSA. The length of the CDR3 is 16 residues. The CDR3 nucleotides read TGTGCCAGCAGCCGACGCAGGGACTCCGCCGGGTACGAGCAGTACTTC. It translates to CASSRRRDSAGYEQYF. The full variable domain, in which reference TRBV7-2 and TRBJ2-7 provide the parts outside the CDR3, is GAGVSQSPSNKVTEKGKDVELRCDPISGHTALYWYRQSLGQGLEFLIYFQGNSAPDKSGLPSDRFSAERTGGSVSTLTIQRTQQEDSAVYLCASSRRRDSAGYEQYFGPGTRLTVT.

This clone appeared a single time. The CDR3 nucleotides read TGCAGCGTCCGGGGGGGGACTAGCGGGTACAATGAGCAGTTCTTC. The encoded protein is CSVRGGTSGYNEQFF. This chain connects TRBV29-1 to TRBJ2-1, with TRBD2 matching 12 bases. The CDR3 length is 15 residues. The trim removed 6 bases at V and 4 bases at J, leaving 7 bases unmatched. CDR1 SQVTM and CDR2 ANQGSEA come from the germline V gene.

The chain couples TRBV18 to TRBJ2-7; 9 bases are shared with TRBD2. J was trimmed by 4 bases and V by 5 bases; bases with no gene match: 9. This CDR3 has 15 amino acids. The germline V gene has CDR1 KGHSH and CDR2 LQKENI. DNA for the CDR3: TGTGCCAGCTCAGAGACGACTAGCGGAACTTACGAGCAGTACTTC. Translation gives CASSETTSGTYEQYF. Full variable domain (missing parts from reference TRBV18 and TRBJ2-7): NAGVMQNPRHLVRRRGQEARLRCSPMKGHSHVYWYRQLPEEGLKFMVYLQKENIIDESGMPKERFSAEFPKEGPSILRIQQVVRGDSAAYFCASSETTSGTYEQYFGPGTRLTVT.